The 17 T cell receptor beta chains presented below share a single source sample, sequenced in a study of a mutant IDH1 vaccine in newly diagnosed glioma. Sequenced by immunoSEQ multiplex PCR; TCRdb stores in-frame clones only, minus some. The table includes about 51,000 clones, about three quarters detected once. These receptors lack a known antigen. As for time point: week 5, during vaccination. Mutant IDH1 20-mer peptide, at 300 ug, made up each vaccine dose, with topical imiquimod. Source: PBMCs, taken from a glioma patient whose treatment included an IDH1 peptide vaccine. These receptors originate from a woman aged 40-49 years with glioma.

This CDR3 reads CASSVSWGETQYF. The DNA of the CDR3 is TGTGCCAGCAGCGTATCCTGGGGGGAGACCCAGTACTTC. The rearrangement joins TRBV9 to TRBJ2-5; tentatively, D is TRBD1 or TRBD2 (5 bases each). Trimming removed 1 base from V and 5 bases from J, with 9 bases in between. Per germline, CDR1 SGDLS and CDR2 YYNGEE. The CDR3 consists of 13 residues.

Regarding this clone: Germline and junction disagree at one end, which may indicate a read error. The chain links TRBV7-7 to TRBJ2-5, with 9 bases aligning to TRBD2. Germline-derived CDR1 and CDR2 are SSHAT and FNYEAQ (reference sequence). The CDR3 length is 14 residues. CDR3 bases: TGTGCTAGCAGCTTTTCCGGACTAGCGAAGACCCAGTACTTC. Protein sequence: CASSFSGLAKTQYF.

A note on this clone: Other DNA variants within this sample encode the same CDR3. J is TRBJ1-1 and V is TRBV18, with D maybe TRBD1 (5 bases). V gave up 3 bases and J gave up 0 bases, with 11 bases separating them. Germline V gives CDR1 KGHSH, CDR2 LQKENI. This CDR3 contains 15 residues. The CDR3 here is CASSPGRGLNTEAFF. The CDR3 DNA reads as TGTGCCAGCTCACCGGGAAGGGGTCTGAACACTGAAGCTTTCTTT.

The V and J genes are TRBV30 and TRBJ2-7; tentatively, D is TRBD1 (6 bases). Looked up from germline, CDR1 is GTSNPN and CDR2 is SVGIG (reference sequence). V was cut by 6 bases and J by 12 bases, with 24 bases left in between. The CDR3 totals 13 residues. The CDR3 loop reads CACPARGPLQRYF. CDR3 nucleotide sequence: TGTGCCTGCCCCGCCAGGGGCCCCCTCCAACGGTACTTC. Full variable domain (outside the CDR3, taken from reference TRBV30 and TRBJ2-7): SQTIHQWPATLVQPVGSPLSLECTVEGTSNPNLYWYRQAAGRGLQLLFYSVGIGQISSEVPQNLSASRPQDRQFILSSKKLLLSDSGFYLCACPARGPLQRYFGPGTRLTVT.

The V gene is TRBV19, the J gene TRBJ1-4; D is uncertain. V dropped 0 bases and J dropped 4 bases, with 18 bases sitting between them. The CDR3 runs 18 residues. Germline V lookup: CDR1 LNHDA, CDR2 SQIVND (reference sequence). CDR3 bases: TGTGCCAGTAGTATAGATTTGGGGAACCTCCTACTTAATGAAAAACTGTTTTTT. It yields the protein CASSIDLGNLLLNEKLFF.

The V gene is TRBV7-2, the J gene TRBJ2-7; 7 bases are shared with TRBD2. Germline trimming cut 5 bases from V and 6 bases from J; bases unmatched to any gene: 1. Germline CDR1 SGHTA, CDR2 FQGNSA. The CDR3 is made up of 11 amino acids. Here the CDR3 DNA reads TGTGCCAGCAGCCCGGGGGGCGAGCAGTACTTC. Translation gives CASSPGGEQYF.

This clone has only a few counts. The J gene is TRBJ1-1, the V gene TRBV13; 9 nucleotides match TRBD1. Trimming cost V 1 base and J 5 bases; bases outside gene matches: 8. The CDR3 has 16 amino acids. The germline V gene has CDR1 PRHDT and CDR2 FYEKMQ (reference sequence). Written as DNA, the CDR3 is TGTGCCAGCAGCTTAGTTTCCGGGACAGGGTGGACTGAAGCTTTCTTT. Translation: CASSLVSGTGWTEAFF.

This chain connects TRBV4-2 to TRBJ2-5; D is unclear. V was pared by 1 base and J by 1 base, with 7 bases between. CDR1 and CDR2 from the germline V gene are LGHNA and YNFKEQ. This CDR3 has 14 residues. The CDR3 reads CASSQGPLQETQYF. The CDR3 bases are TGTGCCAGCAGCCAAGGGCCGCTCCAAGAGACCCAGTACTTC.

The V gene is TRBV23-1, the J gene TRBJ1-1; no clear D. TRBV23-1 is identified as an open reading frame with a role that is uncertain. V was shortened by 10 bases and J by 0 bases, with 21 bases between the two germline ends. This CDR3 has 16 amino acids. CDR3 DNA: TGCGCCATCCCAAACTTTATAGAGTTAATGAACACTGAAGCTTTCTTT. It is translated as CAIPNFIELMNTEAFF.

This chain joins TRBV6-5 and TRBJ2-2, with D possibly matching TRBD2 (5 bases). The V gene's germline CDR1 is MNHEY and CDR2 SVGAGI. V lost 1 base to trimming and J lost 5 bases, with 11 bases between them. The CDR3 spans 15 residues. The CDR3 nucleotides are TGTGCCAGCAGTTACTTCGGGGTGGAAACCGGGGAGCTGTTTTTT. Translating it yields CASSYFGVETGELFF.

The chain carries TRBV27 and TRBJ1-4; D is perhaps TRBD1 (6 bases). The CDR3 covers 14 residues. Per the germline V gene, CDR1 is MNHEY and CDR2 is SMNVEV (reference sequence). Trimming cost V 3 bases and J 8 bases, with 13 bases left between them. CDR3 in DNA: TGTGCCAGCAGTTTGACAGGCAGCCCCGAAAAACTGTTTTTT. It specifies CASSLTGSPEKLFF.

The chain is built from TRBV7-3 and TRBJ1-1; a possible D gene is TRBD1 (5 bases). Germline values: CDR1 SGHTA, CDR2 FQGTGA. There are 13 residues in the CDR3. Trimming stripped 6 bases from V and 1 base from J, with 9 bases between. In DNA form, the CDR3 reads TGTGCCAGCAGTGGGAGGGGGAACACTGAAGCTTTCTTT. This translates into CASSGRGNTEAFF.

CDR3: CASSLDRGDTQYF. The CDR3 nucleotides are TGTGCCAGCAGCTTAGATAGAGGGGATACGCAGTATTTT. The chain combines TRBV11-2 with TRBJ2-3; tentatively, D is TRBD2 (5 bases). V lost 0 bases and J lost 6, with 7 bases in between. Germline lookup yields CDR1 SGHAT and CDR2 FQNNGV. The CDR3 loop spans 13 amino acids.

The chain combines TRBV5-1 with TRBJ1-5; 7 bases are shared with TRBD1. Germline CDR1 is SGHRS and CDR2 is YFSETQ. The J segment lost 5 bases and the V segment lost 4 bases, leaving 12 bases of the junction unmatched. CDR3 length equals 16 residues. The CDR3 nucleotides are TGCGCCAGCAGCCCGTACGGTCCAGGGGGTGATCAGCCCCAGCATTTT. As protein: CASSPYGPGGDQPQHF.

The chain carries TRBV11-2 and TRBJ1-3; D might be TRBD1 (6 bases). The CDR3 is 15 residues long. Germline assignment: CDR1 SGHAT and CDR2 FQNNGV. Trimming removed 5 bases from V and 0 bases from J, with 11 bases in between. The CDR3: CASSLGTFSGNTIYF. The CDR3 DNA is TGTGCCAGCAGCCTGGGGACATTCTCTGGAAACACCATATATTTT.

CDR3 loop: CASSGPGTGQDGYTF. The CDR3 coding sequence is TGTGCCAGCAGCGGACCCGGGACAGGCCAAGATGGCTACACCTTC. The chain combines TRBV9 with TRBJ1-2, with 8 bases aligning to TRBD1. The CDR3 contains 15 residues. CDR1 is SGDLS and CDR2 is YYNGEE in the germline V gene. Germline trimming cut 3 bases from V and 6 bases from J; bases unmatched to any gene: 10.

This clone was detected once. The chain's CDR3 is CASSEPDRGDQPQHF. CDR3 in DNA: TGTGCCAGCAGTGAACCGGACAGGGGTGATCAGCCCCAGCATTTT. The V and J genes are TRBV25-1 and TRBJ1-5; TRBD1 matches 9 bases. Trimming at V came to 2 bases and at J to 5 bases, leaving 4 bases not matched to a gene. Germline values: CDR1 MGHDK, CDR2 SYGVNS. The CDR3 covers 15 residues.